This TCR beta chain derives from a study of tumor and adjacent non-tumor tissue in lung cancer. No cell sorting was done before RNA was extracted from the tissue. Whole-study findings and limits: TCR diversity was significantly greater in tumor than normal lung tissue.

The CDR3 totals 12 residues. The germline gives CDR1 SGHAT, CDR2 FQDESV (reference sequence). Three rounds of nested PCR, following a modified ARM-PCR protocol, produced the TCRbeta library. TCRdb reanalysed the multiplex PCR reads using MiXCR and keeps one entry per CDR3 protein. The sample has about 110,000 distinct CDR3 sequences, about 75% seen once. Comment on this clonotype: Antigen unknown. The junction and the germline gene differ at one end; a read error may be behind it.

The TCR was taken from a woman aged 60-70 years with non-small cell lung cancer. The chain carries TRBV11-1 and TRBJ2-1; D assignment may be TRBD1 or TRBD2 (6 bases each). Material: lung tumor tissue. The CDR3 nucleotides are TGTGCCTGCAGCCCAAGGGGGGATGAGCTGTTCTTC. Translation gives CACSPRGDELFF.